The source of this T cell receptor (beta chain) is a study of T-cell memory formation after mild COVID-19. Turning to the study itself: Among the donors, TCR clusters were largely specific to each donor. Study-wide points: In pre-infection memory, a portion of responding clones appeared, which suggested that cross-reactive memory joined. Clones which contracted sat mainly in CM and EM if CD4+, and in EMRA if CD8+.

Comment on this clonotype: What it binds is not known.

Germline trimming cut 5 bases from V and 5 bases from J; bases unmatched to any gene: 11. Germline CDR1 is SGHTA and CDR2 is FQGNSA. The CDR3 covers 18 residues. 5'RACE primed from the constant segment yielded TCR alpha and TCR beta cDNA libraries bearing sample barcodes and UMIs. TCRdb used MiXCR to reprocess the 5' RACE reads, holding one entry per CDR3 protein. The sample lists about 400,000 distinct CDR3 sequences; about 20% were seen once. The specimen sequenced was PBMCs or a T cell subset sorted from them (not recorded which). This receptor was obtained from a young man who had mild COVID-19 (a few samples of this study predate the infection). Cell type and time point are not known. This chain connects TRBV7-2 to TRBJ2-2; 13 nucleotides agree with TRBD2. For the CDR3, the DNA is TGTGCCAGCAGCCGCCCCGGACTAGCGGGGGTGATAACCGGGGAGCTGTTTTTT. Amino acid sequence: CASSRPGLAGVITGELFF.